This TCR beta chain was retrieved from a study of response to subunit inactivated influenza vaccine. TCRdb reprocessed the RT-PCR reads with MiXCR, giving one entry per CDR3 protein. The sample contains 500,000 to 600,000 distinct CDR3 sequences, 10% to 12% of which appear only once. This CDR3 comprises 13 residues. Between the trimmed V and J ends, which lost 6 bases and 3 bases, there was a span of 9 bases. This clonotype has only a few counts. This same sample was also taken into another study, of T cells expressing NK-cell markers. This second study says: UMI-tagged 5'RACE template switching yielded the TCR beta cDNA. Obtained from sorted CD3+CD56+NKG2C+, CD3+CD56+NKG2C- and CD3+CD56-NKG2C+ T cells were the TCR beta repertoires. HCMV specificity of expanded NKG2C+ T cell clones remained unclear.

Here the sequenced sample was PBMCs from blood, taken on the day of vaccination. The sequence derives from a man aged 50-60 years who received an inactivated influenza vaccine. This chain links TRBV12-3 or TRBV12-4 with TRBJ2-4, with D unresolved. Here the CDR3 DNA reads TGTGCCAGCAGGGATCAAAACAAAAACATTCAGTACTTC. Protein: CASRDQNKNIQYF.